The 18 T cell receptor beta chains in this list originate from one sample, sequenced in a study of T cell responses to AZD1222 COVID-19 vaccine. The method was immunoSEQ multiplex PCR; TCRdb's version includes in-frame clones alone and lacks a portion of them. The sample lists approximately 140,000 clones; approximately 90% were seen once. Sequencing was performed on peripheral blood, taken on day 0 of AZD1222 vaccination. The receptors shown here come from an adult in good health.

The chain couples TRBV6-1 to TRBJ1-5; 9 positions agree with TRBD1. Germline trimming cut 4 bases from V and 0 bases from J; bases unmatched to any gene: 16. This CDR3 contains 20 residues. Germline V gene sequence: CDR1 MNHNS, CDR2 SASEGT. The CDR3 coding sequence is TGTGCCAGCAGTGCCGTGCCTCGGGACAGGGCTCTCCATAGCAATCAGCCCCAGCATTTT. It translates to CASSAVPRDRALHSNQPQHF.

The rearrangement joins TRBV18 to TRBJ2-2; D unclear. Germline CDR1 reads KGHSH; CDR2 reads LQKENI. CDR3 length: 12 residues. The V end lost 6 bases, the J end lost 1 base, and 3 bases lay between the germline ends. Here the CDR3 DNA reads TGTGCCAGCTCTGGGAACACCGGGGAGCTGTTTTTT. It specifies CASSGNTGELFF. Full variable domain (remainder filled in from reference TRBV18 and TRBJ2-2): NAGVMQNPRHLVRRRGQEARLRCSPMKGHSHVYWYRQLPEEGLKFMVYLQKENIIDESGMPKERFSAEFPKEGPSILRIQQVVRGDSAAYFCASSGNTGELFFGEGSRLTVL.

The V call is TRBV2, the J call TRBJ2-3; D is unclear. Deletions cut 8 bases from V and 0 bases from J, with 9 bases between. The CDR3 is 13 residues long. Germline loops: CDR1 SNHLY, CDR2 FYNNEI. The CDR3 DNA follows: TGTGCCAGCCACGGATCTAGCACAGATACGCAGTATTTT. Its translation: CASHGSSTDTQYF.

This chain links TRBV12-3 or TRBV12-4 with TRBJ1-2; D not resolved. The V and J ends lost 1 base and 5 bases respectively, with 5 bases between them. The CDR3 length is 12 residues. The CDR3, as DNA: TGTGCCAGCAGTTTAGAAGGTTATGGCTACACCTTC. This codes for CASSLEGYGYTF.

The rearrangement uses TRBV5-1 and TRBJ2-7; 10 nucleotides match TRBD2. Germline V gene lookup returns CDR1 SGHRS and CDR2 YFSETQ. Unmatched junction bases numbered 8, after V lost 0 bases and J lost 8 bases. The CDR3 sequence is 15 residues long. The CDR3 here is CASSLAVASGGQQYF. The CDR3 DNA reads as TGCGCCAGCAGCTTGGCCGTGGCTAGCGGGGGCCAGCAGTACTTC.

The chain has TRBV29-1 and TRBJ2-1; D not resolved. The CDR3 contains 14 residues. Looked up from germline, CDR1 is SQVTM and CDR2 is ANQGSEA. The V gene lost 4 bases and the J gene lost 0 bases, with 10 bases spanning the gap. The CDR3 DNA is TGCAGCGTTGGTCCCGGGTACTCCTACAATGAGCAGTTCTTC. Encoded protein: CSVGPGYSYNEQFF.

The chain links TRBV7-2 to TRBJ2-7, with 9 bases fitting TRBD2. CDR3 size: 14 residues. The germline V gene encodes CDR1 SGHTA and CDR2 FQGNSA. With V trimmed by 5 bases and J by 5 bases, 7 bases remained unmatched. CDR3: CASSPRASGDEQYF. For the CDR3, the DNA is TGTGCCAGCAGCCCCCGGGCTAGCGGGGACGAGCAGTACTTC.

This rearrangement joins TRBV7-3 to TRBJ2-3; 7 positions match TRBD2. Trimming took 5 bases from V and 0 from J; bases not matched to a gene: 2. The germline V gene encodes CDR1 SGHTA and CDR2 FQGTGA. The CDR3 contains 14 residues. The CDR3, as DNA: TGTGCCAGCAGCGATAGCGGGAGCACAGATACGCAGTATTTT. Translating it yields CASSDSGSTDTQYF. Full variable domain (outside the CDR3, taken from reference TRBV7-3 and TRBJ2-3): GAGVSQTPSNKVTEKGKYVELRCDPISGHTALYWYRQSLGQGPEFLIYFQGTGAADDSGLPNDRFFAVRPEGSVSTLKIQRTERGDSAVYLCASSDSGSTDTQYFGPGTRLTVL.

The rearrangement joins TRBV2 to TRBJ1-2, with TRBD1 matching over 8 bases. CDR3 size: 13 residues. Germline V gene sequence: CDR1 SNHLY, CDR2 FYNNEI. Trimming at V came to 6 bases and at J to 8 bases, leaving 8 bases not matched to a gene. The CDR3 here is CASRGQGRTGYTF. For the CDR3, the DNA is TGTGCCAGCAGAGGACAGGGCCGGACAGGCTACACCTTC.

This chain uses TRBV7-2 with TRBJ2-1; the D call may be TRBD1 or TRBD2 (5 bases each). The germline V gene encodes CDR1 SGHTA and CDR2 FQGNSA. The CDR3 has 14 residues. The V end lost 5 bases, the J end lost 10 bases, and 18 bases lay between the germline ends. The CDR3 region has the DNA TGTGCCAGCAGCAAAACCGGGACGGGAAGCGAGCAGTTCTTC. Translating gives CASSKTGTGSEQFF.

The J gene is TRBJ1-2, the V gene TRBV3-1 (or the pseudogene TRBV3-2), with D hard to call. This CDR3 comprises 13 residues. CDR1 is LGHDT, CDR2 YNNKEL, per germline (reference sequence). The V gene lost 1 base and the J gene lost 4 bases, with 7 bases spanning the gap. The CDR3 reads CASSQGSGYGYTF. The CDR3 DNA reads TGTGCCAGCAGCCAAGGGTCGGGCTATGGCTACACCTTC.

CDR3 loop: CAFTSGKSTDTQYF. The CDR3 DNA is TGTGCATTTACTAGCGGGAAAAGCACAGATACGCAGTATTTT. The chain joins TRBV15 to TRBJ2-3; 10 bases are a match to TRBD2. Germline lookup yields CDR1 LNHNV and CDR2 YYDKDF (reference sequence). The CDR3 extends over 14 amino acids. Drawing the rest from reference TRBV15 and TRBJ2-3, the complete variable domain is DAMVIQNPRYQVTQFGKPVTLSCSQTLNHNVMYWYQQKSSQAPKLLFHYYDKDFNNEADTPDNFQSRRPNTSFCFLDIRSPGLGDTAMYLCAFTSGKSTDTQYFGPGTRLTVL.

The chain uses TRBV28 and TRBJ2-3; D gene ambiguous. There are 12 residues in the CDR3. CDR1 MDHEN and CDR2 SYDVKM come from the germline V gene. Trimming took 9 bases from V and 2 from J, leaving 9 bases between them. This CDR3 reads CASRSPTDTQYF. DNA of the CDR3: TGTGCCAGTAGAAGCCCCACAGATACGCAGTATTTT.

The V call is TRBV6-2 or TRBV6-3, the J call TRBJ1-5; D remains unclear. This CDR3 spans 14 amino acids. Trimming stripped 0 bases from V and 8 bases from J, with 11 bases between. CDR1 and CDR2 (germline): MNHEY, SVGEGT. In DNA, the CDR3 is TGTGCCAGCAGTTACTCGAGCATCCTGGAGCCCCAGCATTTT. It codes for CASSYSSILEPQHF.

The gene calls are TRBV11-2 and TRBJ1-1; D ambiguous. This CDR3 is built from 14 residues. The ends were cut back, 1 base at V and 7 bases at J, with 13 bases in the middle. Germline-derived CDR1 and CDR2 are SGHAT and FQNNGV. CDR3 bases: TGTGCCAGCAGCTTAGCGACGGGTACCGTTGAAGCTTTCTTT. It is translated as CASSLATGTVEAFF.

A note on this clone: Other nucleotide sequences in the sample specify the same CDR3. This chain joins TRBV9 and TRBJ2-1, with 10 bases identical to TRBD2. The CDR3 covers 15 residues. CDR1 is SGDLS and CDR2 is YYNGEE in the germline V gene. V lost 4 bases and J lost 6; bases outside the gene matches: 7. This chain's CDR3 is CASSLSGGAGNEQFF. In DNA form, the CDR3 reads TGTGCCAGCAGCCTCAGCGGGGGGGCTGGCAATGAGCAGTTCTTC.

The chain employs TRBV2 and TRBJ2-4, with unresolved D. The length of the CDR3 is 13 residues. The ends were cut back, 4 bases at V and 2 bases at J, with 6 bases in the middle. Germline V gene data show CDR1 as SNHLY and CDR2 as FYNNEI. CDR3 residues: CASSVATKNIQYF. Here the CDR3 DNA reads TGTGCCAGCAGTGTCGCCACCAAAAACATTCAGTACTTC.

This clone has a single count. This chain joins TRBV7-8 and TRBJ2-7, with D possibly matching TRBD2 (6 bases). V lost 1 base to trimming and J lost 2 bases, with 12 bases between them. The germline V gene has CDR1 SGHVS and CDR2 FQNEAQ. This CDR3 has 15 residues. The CDR3 nucleotides read TGTGCCAGCAGCTTAGGGGGCGGGGACCCCTACGAGCAGTACTTC. Translated, it gives CASSLGGGDPYEQYF.